The source of this TCR beta chain is a study of T cell clonality in common variable immunodeficiency. General study results and limits: Links between repertoire features and CVID complications were heterogeneity-limited. Fewer deletions and N-nucleotide insertions were reportedly seen in common variable immunodeficiency TCR beta sequences.

Equal genomic DNA amounts from CVID and control samples were sequenced. The table came from immunoSEQ multiplex PCR; TCRdb's copy has only in-frame clones and leaves some out. The profile covers roughly 40,000 clones, none occurring a single time. There are many counts of this clone. Its target is unknown. The CDR3 end is not reached by the read, which stops 3 residues before it; the germline J gene fills it in. The CDR3 covers 16 residues. Germline values: CDR1 KGHSH, CDR2 LQKENI. Trimming took 2 bases from V and 5 from J; bases not matched to a gene: 11. Both groups were predominantly of Caucasian heritage.

The receptor was isolated from a person between 18 and 75 years old in good health. What was sequenced was peripheral blood mononuclear cells. The V call is TRBV18, the J call TRBJ1-1; TRBD1 aligns across 7 bases. The sequenced part of the CDR3 DNA is TGTGCCAGCTCACCAAAAATCACACCAGGGGGTACTGAA. Translating it yields CASSPKITPGGTE. In full, the CDR3 is CASSPKITPGGTEAFF. Full variable domain (missing parts from reference TRBV18 and TRBJ1-1): NAGVMQNPRHLVRRRGQEARLRCSPMKGHSHVYWYRQLPEEGLKFMVYLQKENIIDESGMPKERFSAEFPKEGPSILRIQQVVRGDSAAYFCASSPKITPGGTEAFFGQGTRLTVV.